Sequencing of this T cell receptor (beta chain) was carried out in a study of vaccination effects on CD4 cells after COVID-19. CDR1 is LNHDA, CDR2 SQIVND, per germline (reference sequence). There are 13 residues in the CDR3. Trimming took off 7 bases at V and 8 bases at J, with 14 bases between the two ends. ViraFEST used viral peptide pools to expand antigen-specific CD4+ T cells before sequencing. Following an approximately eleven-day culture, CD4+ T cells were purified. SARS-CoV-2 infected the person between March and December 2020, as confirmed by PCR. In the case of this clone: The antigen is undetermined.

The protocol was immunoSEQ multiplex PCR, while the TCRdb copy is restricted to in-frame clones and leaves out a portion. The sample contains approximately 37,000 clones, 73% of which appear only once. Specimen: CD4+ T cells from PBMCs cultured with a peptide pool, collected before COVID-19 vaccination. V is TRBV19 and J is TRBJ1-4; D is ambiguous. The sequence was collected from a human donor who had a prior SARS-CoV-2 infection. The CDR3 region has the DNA TGTGCCAGTACGCCCATTAGAGGCGAAAAACTGTTTTTT. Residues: CASTPIRGEKLFF.